The present TCR beta chain was sequenced within a study of blood T cell repertoires in COVID-19. The wider study: Acute-phase and convalescent COVID-19 samples originated in the United States, Italy and Spain. Sources were T cells, B-cell-depleted T cells, or PBMCs; the material itself was cDNA or gDNA.

Trimming left V 2 bases short and J 4 bases short, with 7 bases between. The length of the CDR3 is 13 residues. Germline V lookup: CDR1 SGHDT, CDR2 YYEEEE. Method: immunoSEQ multiplex PCR; TCRdb's copy keeps in-frame clones and lacks some. Among 95,000 to 120,000 clones, 88% were seen once, and the ten largest hold under 3%. The rearrangement uses TRBV5-6 and TRBJ2-1; D unresolved. The receptor was isolated from a human donor in a cohort sampled during active COVID-19. The sample taken for sequencing was peripheral blood. CDR3 region: CASSFIGYNEQFF. In nucleotides, the CDR3 is TGTGCCAGCAGCTTCATCGGGTACAATGAGCAGTTCTTC.